Listed below are T cell receptor beta chains from one sample, sequenced in a study of vaccination and CD4 T cells after COVID-19. No antigen has been identified for these receptors. TCRdb redid the calling of the PCR reads with MiXCR, one entry per CDR3 protein. The sample records about 22,000 distinct CDR3 sequences, roughly 50% being singletons. This specimen consisted of CD4+ T cells from blood, cultured in vitro, obtained about 7 months after SARS-CoV-2 vaccination. The source of these receptors is a human donor who had recovered from COVID-19. Both conserved end residues are part of each CDR3. D genes are given only for firm matches. Size tells how often a clone was seen (once, few, many) or the class of an expanded clone, and some rows leave it out.

J gene,clone size,V gene,D gene,CDR3 DNA,CDR3 protein
TRBJ2-5,few,TRBV7-2,TRBD1,TGTGCCAGCAGCCGAGGGACAGAAGAGACCCAGTACTTC,CASSRGTEETQYF
TRBJ1-6,-,TRBV19,-,TGTGCCAGCGGGACCCAGTATCGTTCACCCCTCCACTTT,CASGTQYRSPLHF
TRBJ2-7,-,TRBV11-3,TRBD2,TGTGCCAGCAGCTTAGGAACCGGGACTAGCGGATACGAGCAGTACTTC,CASSLGTGTSGYEQYF
TRBJ2-3,medium-sized,TRBV20-1,TRBD2,TGCAGTGCAAGGACTAGCGGGGCAGATACGCAGTATTTT,CSARTSGADTQYF
TRBJ1-1,medium-sized,TRBV20-1,-,TGCAGTGCTTACCCCGTTGGGGGGGGTGGAACTGAAGCTTTCTTT,CSAYPVGGGGTEAFF
TRBJ2-5,few,TRBV19,TRBD1,TGTGCCAGTAGTATCCTGAGGACAGGGGGCGCGGGTCGAGAGACCCAGTACTTC,CASSILRTGGAGRETQYF
TRBJ2-1,-,TRBV6-1,TRBD2,TGTGCCAGCAGTGAAGTCGGTAGCGGGAGCAATGAGCAGTTCTTC,CASSEVGSGSNEQFF
TRBJ2-1,-,TRBV20-1,-,TGCAGTGCTCCAAAGGGTGGGGACCTAAGCTCCTACAATGAGCAGTTCTTC,CSAPKGGDLSSYNEQFF
TRBJ2-5,-,TRBV7-2,-,TGTGCCAGCAGCGACCGGGACGGCCGGGTAGAGACCCAGTACTTC,CASSDRDGRVETQYF
TRBJ1-2,once,TRBV5-8,TRBD1,TGTGCCAGCAGTCGAGGACAGGGGTATGGCTACACCTTC,CASSRGQGYGYTF
TRBJ1-1,few,TRBV20-1,-,TGCAGTGCCACTAGACAGGTTAACACTGAAGCTTTCTTT,CSATRQVNTEAFF
TRBJ2-2,-,TRBV20-1,TRBD2,TGCAGTGCTAGAGCGGGGGGGAACACCGGGGAGCTGTTTTTT,CSARAGGNTGELFF
TRBJ2-7,-,TRBV11-1,-,TGTGCCAGCAGCTTAGGGTGGGGCTACGAGCAGTACTTC,CASSLGWGYEQYF
TRBJ2-1,-,TRBV6-1,-,TGTGCCAGGGGGGAGTTCGGGCAGTTCTTC,CARGEFGQFF
TRBJ2-6,few,TRBV7-9,-,TGTGCCAGCAGTCCGAAGGACAGTGCAAGAGGGGCCAACGTCCTGACTTTC,CASSPKDSARGANVLTF
TRBJ2-7,-,TRBV4-2,-,TGTGCCAGCAGCCAGACCGACTCCTACGAGCAGTACTTC,CASSQTDSYEQYF
TRBJ2-1,large,TRBV28,TRBD1,TGTGCCAGCAGTTTAAACAGGGGGCGTCGTAATGAGCAGTTCTTC,CASSLNRGRRNEQFF
TRBJ2-5,-,TRBV11-2,-,TGTGCCAGCACCCCCTCCCGGTGGGGGACACCCGCTCAGACCCAGTACTTC,CASTPSRWGTPAQTQYF
TRBJ2-1,-,TRBV6-1,TRBD2,TGTGCCAGCAGAGTTACTAGCGGGTCCGGCGATGAGCAGTTCTTC,CASRVTSGSGDEQFF
TRBJ2-3,-,TRBV25-1,-,TGTGCCAGCAGTGAACAGGGCGTCGATACGCAGTATTTT,CASSEQGVDTQYF
TRBJ1-2,-,TRBV20-1,-,TGCAGTGCTAGTGTGGGCACCAACTATGGCTACACCTTC,CSASVGTNYGYTF
TRBJ2-1,once,TRBV7-3,-,TGTGCCAGCAGCTTATTGGGGTATGGGGAGGACAATGAGCAGTTCTTC,CASSLLGYGEDNEQFF
TRBJ2-3,once,TRBV7-2,TRBD2,TGTGCCAGCAGCGAAAGGACTAGCGGGATCACAGATACGCAGTATTTT,CASSERTSGITDTQYF
TRBJ1-2,-,TRBV4-2,TRBD1,TGTGCCAGCAGCCAAGCGGGTCCCCTGGACAGGGGGGGCACATATGGCTACACCTTC,CASSQAGPLDRGGTYGYTF
TRBJ2-5,-,TRBV7-2,TRBD2,TGTGCCAGCAGACCCCCGGGGGGAGTGCGGGAGACCCAGTACTTC,CASRPPGGVRETQYF
TRBJ2-5,-,TRBV5-8,TRBD1,TGTGCCAGCAGCTTGGGGGCAGGGGGATTGAGGGAGACCCAGTACTTC,CASSLGAGGLRETQYF
TRBJ2-1,once,TRBV20-1,TRBD2,TGCAGTGCTAGAGTGGGTAGTAGCGGGGGGGCCACGTACAATGAGCAGTTCTTC,CSARVGSSGGATYNEQFF
TRBJ1-6,-,TRBV7-2,TRBD1,TGTGCCAGCAGCCTGATCCGGGACAGCTATAATTCACCCCTCCACTTT,CASSLIRDSYNSPLHF
TRBJ2-5,few,TRBV4-1,TRBD2,TGCGCCAGCAGCCAAGGGCTAGCGGAACAAGAGACCCAGTACTTC,CASSQGLAEQETQYF
TRBJ2-7,-,TRBV27,TRBD1,TGTGCCAGCAGTTTCCTGGACAGGGGGTTTTACGAGCAGTACTTC,CASSFLDRGFYEQYF
TRBJ1-1,-,TRBV4-1,-,TGCGCCAGCAGCCAAGAGGTGGGAGTATACACTGAAGCTTTCTTT,CASSQEVGVYTEAFF
TRBJ1-1,-,TRBV7-8,TRBD1,TGTGCCAGCAGCGCCTACAGGGGCACTGAAGCTTTCTTT,CASSAYRGTEAFF
TRBJ1-5,-,TRBV21-1,-,TGTGCCAGCAGCAAAGTACGGTTGATAATGGCAGGGTATTGTCAGCCCCAGCATTTT,CASSKVRLIMAGYCQPQHF
TRBJ2-5,few,TRBV7-6,TRBD1,TGTGCCAGCAGCTTAGTGGACAGGACACCGTACTTC,CASSLVDRTPYF
TRBJ2-3,few,TRBV20-1,-,TGCAGTGCTAGATCTAGCACAGATACGCAGTATTTT,CSARSSTDTQYF
TRBJ1-1,few,TRBV7-3,-,TGTGCCAGCAGGATACAGGGAACCACTGAAGCTTTCTTT,CASRIQGTTEAFF
TRBJ2-7,-,TRBV20-1,TRBD2,TGCAGTGCCCCCGGGACTAGCGGAACCTACGAGCAGTACTTC,CSAPGTSGTYEQYF
TRBJ1-5,medium-sized,TRBV6-1,-,TGTGCCAGCAGTGATATATTAAAGGGTAGAAATCAGCCCCAGCATTTT,CASSDILKGRNQPQHF
TRBJ2-5,-,TRBV5-1,TRBD1,TGCGCCAGCAGCTTTACCACGGGGACAGGGGTGGCGGAGACCCAGTACTTC,CASSFTTGTGVAETQYF
TRBJ1-1,-,TRBV19,-,TGTGCCAGTAGTATAGATGGCCCCCGGGGTGCTTTCTTT,CASSIDGPRGAFF
TRBJ2-3,few,TRBV20-1,TRBD2,TGCAGTGCGCCGACTAGCGGAACAGATACGCAGTATTTT,CSAPTSGTDTQYF